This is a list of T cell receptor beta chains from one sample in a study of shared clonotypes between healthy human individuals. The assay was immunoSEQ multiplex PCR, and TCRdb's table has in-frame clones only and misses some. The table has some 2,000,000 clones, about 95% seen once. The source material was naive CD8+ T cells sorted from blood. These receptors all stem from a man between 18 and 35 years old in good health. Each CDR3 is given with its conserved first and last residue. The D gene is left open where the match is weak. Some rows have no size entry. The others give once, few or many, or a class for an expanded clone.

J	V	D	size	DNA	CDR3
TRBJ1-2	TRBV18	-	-	TGTGCCAGCTCACCCCTATTACAGCAACCTGTCTATGGCTACACCTTC	CASSPLLQQPVYGYTF
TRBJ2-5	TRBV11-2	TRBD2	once	TGTGCCAGCAGGAAAACCGGACTAGGGGAAGAGACCCAGTACTTC	CASRKTGLGEETQYF
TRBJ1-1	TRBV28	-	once	TGTGCCAGCAGTACCCTAGACGGGAACACTGAAGCTTTCTTT	CASSTLDGNTEAFF
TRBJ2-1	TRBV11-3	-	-	TGTGCCAGCAGCCCAGGGCCACTTGAGGTGAATGAGCAGTTCTTC	CASSPGPLEVNEQFF
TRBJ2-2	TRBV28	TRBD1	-	TGTGCCAGCAGTCCATCTGGACAGGGGAACGGGGAGCTGTTTTTT	CASSPSGQGNGELFF
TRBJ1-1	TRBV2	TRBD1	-	TGTGCCAGCAAGGACAGGGGGTCTCTTGAAGCTTTCTTT	CASKDRGSLEAFF
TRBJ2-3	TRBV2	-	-	TGTGCCAGCAGTGAATGGCGGGGTCAGGGAGATACGCAGTATTTT	CASSEWRGQGDTQYF
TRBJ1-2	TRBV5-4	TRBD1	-	TGTGCCAGCAGCCAACCGGAATGGACAGGGGGCGACTATGGCTACACCTTC	CASSQPEWTGGDYGYTF
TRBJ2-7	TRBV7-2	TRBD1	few	TGTGCCAGCAGCCCAGGGGCGGGACAGGGAGGCTCCTACGAGCAGTACTTC	CASSPGAGQGGSYEQYF
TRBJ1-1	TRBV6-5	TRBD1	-	TGTGCCAGCAGTTACGGGACAGATGAAGCTTTCTTT	CASSYGTDEAFF
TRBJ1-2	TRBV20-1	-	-	TGCACTCAACAGGGTCCGTCTGGCTACACCTTC	CTQQGPSGYTF
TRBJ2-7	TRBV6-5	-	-	TGTGCCAGCAGAGCCTACGAGCAGTACTTC	CASRAYEQYF
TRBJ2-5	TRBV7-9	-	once	TGTGCCAGCAGCCCCCCCTTTGGTAGCTCTCCTGAGACCCAGTACTTC	CASSPPFGSSPETQYF
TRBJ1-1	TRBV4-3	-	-	TGCGCCAGCAGCCATGGCGTGGGGGGAGAAGACACTGAAGCTTTCTTT	CASSHGVGGEDTEAFF
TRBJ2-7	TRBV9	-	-	TGTGCCAGCAGTGAACCAGGGACGGGCGAGCAGTACTTC	CASSEPGTGEQYF
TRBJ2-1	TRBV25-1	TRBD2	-	TGTGCCAGCAGTATCGGGAGGGCCGACAATGAGCAGTTCTTC	CASSIGRADNEQFF
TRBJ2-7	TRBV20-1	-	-	TGCAGTGCTATTATAGAAAACGAGCAGTACTTC	CSAIIENEQYF
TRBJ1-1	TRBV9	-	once	TGTGCCAGCAGCACGAACAGGGAGGGCCACACTGAAGCTTTCTTT	CASSTNREGHTEAFF
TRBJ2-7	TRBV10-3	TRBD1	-	TGTGCCATCAGTGTACTGGGACAGGAAGATTACGAGCAGTACTTC	CAISVLGQEDYEQYF